The following is a T cell receptor (beta chain) sequence with its context. Antigen: not known. Profiling relied on immunoSEQ multiplex PCR, and the TCRdb table lists in-frame clones only, not all of them. Seen here are fewer than 35,000 clones, 70% to 90% observed once, and the top ten hold just under 3%. This specimen belongs to a study of T cells in localized non-small cell lung cancer. Study-level findings and limits: Adjacent uninvolved lung had the highest clonality, suggesting focused antigen responses. Sequence data derive from only one tumor region, so heterogeneity remains possible. Adjacent lung held a median roughly 60 of the top 100 tumor clones.

This CDR3 spans 13 amino acids. Trimming removed 2 bases from V and 3 bases from J, with 6 bases in between. CDR1 is SGHDT, CDR2 YYEEEE, per germline. V usage is TRBV5-6 and J usage is TRBJ1-5, with D uncertain. The source is a female donor over 55 with stage I lung adenocarcinoma. This material consisted of peripheral blood, taken before any cancer treatment. The CDR3: CASSFGNNQPQHF. The CDR3 coding sequence is TGTGCCAGCAGCTTTGGCAACAATCAGCCCCAGCATTTT.